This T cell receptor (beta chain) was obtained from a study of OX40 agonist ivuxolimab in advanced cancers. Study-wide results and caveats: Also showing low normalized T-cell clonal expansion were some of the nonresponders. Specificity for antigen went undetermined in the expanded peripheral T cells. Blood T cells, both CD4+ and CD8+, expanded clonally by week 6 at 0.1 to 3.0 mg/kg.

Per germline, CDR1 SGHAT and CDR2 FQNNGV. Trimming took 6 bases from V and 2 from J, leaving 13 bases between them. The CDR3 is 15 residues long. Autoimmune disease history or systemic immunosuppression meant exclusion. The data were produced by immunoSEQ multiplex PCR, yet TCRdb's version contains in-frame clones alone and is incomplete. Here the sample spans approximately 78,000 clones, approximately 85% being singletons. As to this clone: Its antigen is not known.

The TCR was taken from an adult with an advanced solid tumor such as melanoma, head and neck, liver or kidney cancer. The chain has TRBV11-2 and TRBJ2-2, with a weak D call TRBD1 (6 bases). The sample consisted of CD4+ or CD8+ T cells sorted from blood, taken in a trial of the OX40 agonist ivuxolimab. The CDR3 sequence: CASSFGQLNTGELFF. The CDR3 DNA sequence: TGTGCCAGCAGTTTTGGACAGCTTAACACCGGGGAGCTGTTTTTT. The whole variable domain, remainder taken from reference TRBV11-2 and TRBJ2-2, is EAGVAQSPRYKIIEKRQSVAFWCNPISGHATLYWYQQILGQGPKLLIQFQNNGVVDDSQLPKDRFSAERLKGVDSTLKIQPAKLEDSAVYLCASSFGQLNTGELFFGEGSRLTVL.